This T cell receptor (beta chain) stems from a study of PD-L1 blockade in urothelial cancer. The wider study: A median of roughly 150,000 T cells was found in the blood samples.

V was trimmed by 1 base and J by 4 bases, leaving 19 bases between them. Germline V gene sequence: CDR1 LGHNT, CDR2 FRNRAP. The CDR3 loop spans 17 amino acids. Time point: peripheral blood 6 weeks after treatment start. The protocol was immunoSEQ multiplex PCR, while the TCRdb copy is restricted to in-frame clones and leaves out a portion. There are under 70,000 clones in the sample; about 90% occur only once, and around 11% lies in the top ten. The clonotype was recovered from a man aged 55 to 70 with urothelial cancer. The V call is TRBV12-5, the J call TRBJ1-2; a weak D match, TRBD1 (5 bases). The input for sequencing was PBMCs, taken around atezolizumab (anti-PD-L1) treatment. This CDR3 reads CASGLAPRSTVVYGYTF. CDR3 DNA sequence: TGTGCTAGTGGTTTGGCCCCCCGATCGACAGTAGTCTATGGCTACACCTTC.